A selection of T cell receptor beta chains follows, all from one sample in a study of blood T cell repertoires in COVID-19. Data came from immunoSEQ multiplex PCR; TCRdb stores just in-frame clones and leaves some out. The table lists 150,000 to 200,000 clones, under 85% of them singletons. Sequencing was done on a sample of peripheral blood. These receptors all come from a man aged 55 to 69 with active or convalescent COVID-19. The CDR3 runs from the conserved cysteine through the conserved F or W. Each record gives: clone size, D gene, J gene, CDR3 length, V gene, CDR3 DNA, CDR3 protein. A D gene is named only where the DNA matches it firmly. Clone size appears in some rows only: once, few, many, or a class for an expanded clone.

.,TRBD2,TRBJ2-3,17,TRBV4-1,TGCGCCAGCAGCCAGTTCCCGACTAGCGGGAGGGTGGATACGCAGTATTTT,CASSQFPTSGRVDTQYF
.,.,TRBJ1-2,14,TRBV5-6,TGTGCCAGCACCACGGGGGGTGAAGGGTATGGCTACACCTTC,CASTTGGEGYGYTF
few,.,TRBJ2-7,11,TRBV14,TGTGCCAGCAGCGCAGCCTACGAGCAGTACTTC,CASSAAYEQYF
few,.,TRBJ1-1,14,TRBV18,TGTGCCAGCTCACCATTGAAAGGGGCGGCTGAAGCTTTCTTT,CASSPLKGAAEAFF
.,TRBD1,TRBJ2-2,15,TRBV5-1,TGCGCCAGCAGCCGTGGGACAGGGCACACCGGGGAGCTGTTTTTT,CASSRGTGHTGELFF
.,.,TRBJ2-1,14,TRBV5-1,TGCGCCAGCAGCACACTGACAGATTACAATGAGCAGTTCTTC,CASSTLTDYNEQFF
few,.,TRBJ1-2,12,TRBV28,TGTGCCAGCACCATGACAGGTTATGGCTACACCTTC,CASTMTGYGYTF
.,TRBD1,TRBJ1-6,14,TRBV6-5,TGTGCCAGCAGTTTGACAGGGAGCAATTCACCCCTCCACTTT,CASSLTGSNSPLHF
.,TRBD1,TRBJ1-2,14,TRBV19,TGTGCCAGTAGTATCCCGGGGACAGGGCATGGCTACACCTTC,CASSIPGTGHGYTF
many,TRBD2,TRBJ2-7,19,TRBV3-1/TRBV3-2,TGTGCCAGCAGCCAAGATCCCCTGCTAGCGGTCGTACGGCCATACGAGCAGTACTTC,CASSQDPLLAVVRPYEQYF
.,.,TRBJ2-7,17,TRBV5-5,TGTGCCAGCAGCAGCCGCCGGGTCCCCATCTATCCCTACGAGCAGTACTTC,CASSSRRVPIYPYEQYF
.,.,TRBJ2-5,16,TRBV24-1,TGTGCCACCAGTGATTTTAACAGTCCGGCCCGAGAGACCCAGTACTTC,CATSDFNSPARETQYF
few,.,TRBJ1-3,14,TRBV7-9,TGTGCCAGCAGCTCTACAGGGAGGGGACACACCATATATTTT,CASSSTGRGHTIYF
.,TRBD1,TRBJ2-5,14,TRBV7-2,TGTGCCAGCAGCTCAGACAGGGGGGCAGAGACCCAGTACTTC,CASSSDRGAETQYF
.,TRBD2,TRBJ2-2,17,TRBV7-8,TGTGCCAGCAGCTTTCCCGGGGGGACTAGCGGTAGCGGGGAGCTGTTTTTT,CASSFPGGTSGSGELFF
.,TRBD2,TRBJ2-5,15,TRBV20-1,TGCAGTGCTAGTGTTAGCGGGAGCGAAAGGGAGACCCAGTACTTC,CSASVSGSERETQYF
.,.,TRBJ2-2,15,TRBV2,TGTGCCAGCAAACTAACTAGCCAGAACACCGGGGAGCTGTTTTTT,CASKLTSQNTGELFF
once,TRBD2,TRBJ2-1,15,TRBV10-3,TGTGCCATCAGAAGACTAGCGGCCTCCTACAATGAGCAGTTCTTC,CAIRRLAASYNEQFF
.,TRBD1,TRBJ1-1,15,TRBV4-2,TGTGCCAGCAGCCGGGGACAGGGAATGAACACTGAAGCTTTCTTT,CASSRGQGMNTEAFF
.,.,TRBJ2-3,13,TRBV7-3,TGTGCCAGCTCTTACCGCTTCGGGGATACGCAGTATTTT,CASSYRFGDTQYF
.,.,TRBJ1-6,15,TRBV2,TGTGCCAGCAGTGATAGCGGAGGGTTCATCCCCCCCCTCCACTTT,CASSDSGGFIPPLHF
.,.,TRBJ2-7,13,TRBV5-1,TGCGCCAGCAGCTTGACAGGATGGGGAGAGCAGTACTTC,CASSLTGWGEQYF
.,TRBD2,TRBJ2-1,15,TRBV27,TGTGCCAGCACCCCTCGAGCGGGAGGGCCCTCTGAGCAGTTCTTC,CASTPRAGGPSEQFF
.,.,TRBJ1-5,13,TRBV11-2,TGTGCCAGCAGCATTTCCCTTGATCAGCCCCAGCATTTT,CASSISLDQPQHF
few,.,TRBJ1-1,14,TRBV19,TGTGCCAGTAGTATGATAGGGGCTGGCACTGAAGCTTTCTTT,CASSMIGAGTEAFF
.,TRBD2,TRBJ2-5,16,TRBV7-2,TGTGCCAGCAGCTCGGGACTAGCGGGGGGGGAAGAGACCCAGTACTTC,CASSSGLAGGEETQYF
.,.,TRBJ1-1,13,TRBV11-2,TGTGCCAGCAGCTTAGACAGGGTTACTGAAGCTTTCTTT,CASSLDRVTEAFF
.,.,TRBJ2-7,13,TRBV5-4,TGTGCCAGCAGCCCGGGGAGTAGCTACGAGCAGTACTTC,CASSPGSSYEQYF
.,TRBD1,TRBJ2-7,16,TRBV6-6,TGTGCCAGCAGTTACCGAAAGCCGGGACAGAGCTACGAGCAGTACTTC,CASSYRKPGQSYEQYF
.,.,TRBJ2-7,14,TRBV7-6,TGTGCCAGCAGCCTCAGAGGAGCCACCTACGAGCAGTACTTC,CASSLRGATYEQYF
few,TRBD2,TRBJ2-1,15,TRBV7-9,TGTGCCAGCAGCGAAAGCGGGAGATCCTACAATGAGCAGTTCTTC,CASSESGRSYNEQFF
once,.,TRBJ2-7,11,TRBV28,TGTGCCACCGAGACACTCTACGAGCAGTACTTC,CATETLYEQYF
once,.,TRBJ1-3,15,TRBV4-2,TGTGCCAGCAGCCTTACTTCCACCTCTGGAAACACCATATATTTT,CASSLTSTSGNTIYF
.,TRBD1,TRBJ1-2,15,TRBV5-6,TGTGCCAGCGGGACAGGGACAGGGGGCTACTATGGCTACACCTTC,CASGTGTGGYYGYTF
.,.,TRBJ1-5,17,TRBV19,TGTGCCAGTAGAAATCGGGGGATCCGGCGGGGCGCTCAGCCCCAGCATTTT,CASRNRGIRRGAQPQHF
few,TRBD1,TRBJ2-5,14,TRBV18,TGTGCCAGCTCCGCCGGGACAGGCCAAGAGACCCAGTACTTC,CASSAGTGQETQYF
.,.,TRBJ2-3,12,TRBV6-5,TGTGCCAGCAGTAACAGGGATTATACGCAGTATTTT,CASSNRDYTQYF
many,.,TRBJ2-7,15,TRBV2,TGTGCCAGCAGTGAAACGTCTAGGGGTTCCTACGAGCAGTACTTC,CASSETSRGSYEQYF